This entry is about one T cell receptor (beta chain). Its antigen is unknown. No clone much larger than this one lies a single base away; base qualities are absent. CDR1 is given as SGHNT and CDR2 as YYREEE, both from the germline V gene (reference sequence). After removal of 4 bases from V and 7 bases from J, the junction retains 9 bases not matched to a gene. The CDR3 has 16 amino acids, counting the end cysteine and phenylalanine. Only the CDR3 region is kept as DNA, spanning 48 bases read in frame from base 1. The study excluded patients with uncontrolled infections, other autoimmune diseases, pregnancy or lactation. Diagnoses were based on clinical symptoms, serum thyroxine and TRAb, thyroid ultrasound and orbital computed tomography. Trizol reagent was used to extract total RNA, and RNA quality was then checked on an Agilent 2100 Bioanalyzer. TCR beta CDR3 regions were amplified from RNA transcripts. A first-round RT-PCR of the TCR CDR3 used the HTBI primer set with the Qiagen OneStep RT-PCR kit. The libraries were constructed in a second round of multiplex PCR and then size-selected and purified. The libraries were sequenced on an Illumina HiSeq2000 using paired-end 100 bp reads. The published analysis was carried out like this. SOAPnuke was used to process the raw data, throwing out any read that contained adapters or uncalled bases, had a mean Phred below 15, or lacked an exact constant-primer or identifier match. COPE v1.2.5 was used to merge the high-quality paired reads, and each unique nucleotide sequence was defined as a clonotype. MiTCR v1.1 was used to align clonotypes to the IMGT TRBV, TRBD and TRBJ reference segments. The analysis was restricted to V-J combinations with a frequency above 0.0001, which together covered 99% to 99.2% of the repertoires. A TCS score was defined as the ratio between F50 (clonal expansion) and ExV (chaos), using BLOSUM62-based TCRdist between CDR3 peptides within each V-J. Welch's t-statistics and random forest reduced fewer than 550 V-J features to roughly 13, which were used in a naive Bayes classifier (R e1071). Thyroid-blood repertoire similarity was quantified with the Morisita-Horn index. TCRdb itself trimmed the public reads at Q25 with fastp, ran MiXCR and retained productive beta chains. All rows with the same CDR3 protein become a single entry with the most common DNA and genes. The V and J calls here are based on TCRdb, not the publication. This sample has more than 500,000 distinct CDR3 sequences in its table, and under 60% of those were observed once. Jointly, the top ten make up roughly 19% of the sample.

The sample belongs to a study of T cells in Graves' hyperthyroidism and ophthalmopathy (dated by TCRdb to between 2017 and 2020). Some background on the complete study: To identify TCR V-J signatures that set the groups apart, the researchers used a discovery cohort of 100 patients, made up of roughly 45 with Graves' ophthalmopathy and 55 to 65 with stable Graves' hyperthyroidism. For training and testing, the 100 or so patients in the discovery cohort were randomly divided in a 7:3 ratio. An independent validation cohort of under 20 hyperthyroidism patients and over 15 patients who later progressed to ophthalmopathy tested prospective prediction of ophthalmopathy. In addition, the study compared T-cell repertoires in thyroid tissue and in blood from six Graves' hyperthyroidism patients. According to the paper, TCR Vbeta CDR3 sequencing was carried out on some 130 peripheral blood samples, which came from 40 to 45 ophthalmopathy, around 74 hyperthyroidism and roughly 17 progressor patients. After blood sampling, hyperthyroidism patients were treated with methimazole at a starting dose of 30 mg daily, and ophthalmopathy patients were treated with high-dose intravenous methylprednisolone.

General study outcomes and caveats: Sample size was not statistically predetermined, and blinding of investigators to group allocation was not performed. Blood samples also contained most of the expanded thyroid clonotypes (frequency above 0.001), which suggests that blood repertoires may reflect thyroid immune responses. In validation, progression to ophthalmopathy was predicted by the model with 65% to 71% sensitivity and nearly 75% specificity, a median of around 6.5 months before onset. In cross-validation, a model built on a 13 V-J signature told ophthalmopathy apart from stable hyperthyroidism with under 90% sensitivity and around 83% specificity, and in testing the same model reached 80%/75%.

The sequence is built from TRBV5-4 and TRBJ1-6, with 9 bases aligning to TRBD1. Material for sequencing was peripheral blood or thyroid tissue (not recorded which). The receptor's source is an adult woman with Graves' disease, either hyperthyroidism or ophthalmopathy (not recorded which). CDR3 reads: CASSVDGTGRNSPLHF. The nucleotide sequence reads TGTGCCAGCAGCGTGGATGGGACAGGGAGGAATTCACCCCTCCACTTT.